A single sample gave rise to the 4 T cell receptor beta chains below, sequenced in a study of response to subunit inactivated influenza vaccine. A single record per CDR3 protein comes from TCRdb applying MiXCR to the RT-PCR reads. The sample lists about 190,000 distinct CDR3 sequences; approximately 15% were seen once. Specimen: CD8+ T cells sorted from PBMCs, collected roughly 5 days after vaccination. These receptors were collected from a man aged 45-65 years who received an inactivated influenza vaccine.

This clonotype occurred many times. V is TRBV25-1 and J is TRBJ2-3; 10 nucleotides agree with TRBD2. Germline-derived CDR1 and CDR2 are MGHDK and SYGVNS. This CDR3 region has 18 residues. Trimming at V came to 8 bases and at J to 0 bases, leaving 14 bases not matched to a gene. Written as DNA, the CDR3 is TGTGCCAGCCATAGCGGGGGGCCCGGACTTGAAAGCACAGATACGCAGTATTTT. Translated: CASHSGGPGLESTDTQYF.

This clonotype was seen only a few times. V and J are TRBV11-2 and TRBJ2-2, with 10 nucleotides matching TRBD1. Germline CDR1 and CDR2: SGHAT and FQNNGV. Trimming took 5 bases from V and 6 from J; bases not matched to a gene: 12. This CDR3 spans 17 amino acids. The CDR3 loop is CASSISTGTGVAGELFF. CDR3 nucleotide sequence: TGTGCCAGCAGCATTAGCACCGGGACAGGGGTAGCCGGGGAGCTGTTTTTT.

This clonotype has just a few counts. The V call is TRBV12-3 or TRBV12-4, the J call TRBJ2-5, with D possibly being TRBD1 or TRBD2 (6 bases each). The CDR3 runs 15 residues. Trimming pared 2 bases from V and 4 bases from J, leaving 14 bases between. The CDR3 DNA reads TGTGCCAGCAGTTTAAGATGGGGGGCCCGAGAGACCCAGTACTTC. Translating it yields CASSLRWGARETQYF.

The gene calls are TRBV5-6 and TRBJ2-3, with 14 bases matching TRBD2. Per germline, CDR1 SGHDT and CDR2 YYEEEE. V trimming: 3 bases; J trimming: 5 bases; junction bases outside the gene matches: 5. This CDR3 contains 16 residues. The CDR3 here is CASSWGTSGSRDTQYF. Here the CDR3 DNA reads TGTGCCAGCAGCTGGGGGACTAGCGGGAGTAGAGATACGCAGTATTTT.